A single sample is the source of the 19 T cell receptor beta chains below, sequenced in a study of cytomegalovirus exposure and HLA in healthy donors. In the PCR, 60 Vbeta and 13 Jbeta primers were used. Profiled with immunoSEQ multiplex PCR; TCRdb holds only in-frame clones, not every one. The table lists roughly 140,000 clones, approximately 71% of them singletons. Sequencing input: PBMCs. The receptor set was obtained from a woman between 50 and 59 years old in good health and CMV-seronegative.

The chain joins TRBV7-2 to TRBJ2-3; 7 bases line up with TRBD1. The CDR3 extends over 15 amino acids. The germline gives CDR1 SGHTA, CDR2 FQGNSA. V gave up 1 base and J gave up 6 bases; unmatched junction bases: 7. CDR3 region: CASSLVLGGSDTQYF. The CDR3 DNA reads as TGTGCCAGCAGCTTAGTTCTAGGGGGCAGCGATACGCAGTATTTT. The full variable domain, its missing parts supplied by reference TRBV7-2 and TRBJ2-3, is GAGVSQSPSNKVTEKGKDVELRCDPISGHTALYWYRQSLGQGLEFLIYFQGNSAPDKSGLPSDRFSAERTGGSVSTLTIQRTQQEDSAVYLCASSLVLGGSDTQYFGPGTRLTVL.

J is TRBJ2-1 and V is TRBV11-3, with D tentatively TRBD1 (6 bases). V lost 5 bases to trimming and J lost 5 bases, with 10 bases between them. The length of the CDR3 is 13 residues. Germline-derived CDR1 and CDR2 are SGHNT and YENEEA. The CDR3 region has the DNA TGTGCCAGCAGCCCAGGGGCCAACAATGAGCAGTTCTTC. It is translated as CASSPGANNEQFF.

This sequence joins TRBV27 and TRBJ2-5; D is possibly TRBD2 (6 bases). Germline V gives CDR1 MNHEY, CDR2 SMNVEV (reference sequence). The CDR3 has 13 amino acids. The V gene lost 6 bases and the J gene lost 11 bases, with 19 bases spanning the gap. CDR3: CASRDRTGVEQYF. CDR3 bases: TGTGCCAGCAGGGATAGAACGGGGGTTGAGCAGTACTTC.

The chain joins TRBV2 to TRBJ2-5; TRBD1 matches at 9 bases. The junction had 5 bases not matched to a gene; V was cut back by 6 bases and J by 3 bases. The germline V gene has CDR1 SNHLY and CDR2 FYNNEI. The CDR3 has 14 amino acids. CDR3 sequence (DNA): TGTGCCAGCAGGGGACAGGGCGTTAAAGAGACCCAGTACTTC. This encodes CASRGQGVKETQYF.

The CDR3 sequence: CASSSTGRSAYGYTF. Here the CDR3 DNA reads TGTGCCAGCAGTTCTACAGGGAGATCCGCCTATGGCTACACCTTC. The chain joins TRBV6-5 to TRBJ1-2; tentatively, D is TRBD1 (6 bases). Looked up from germline, CDR1 is MNHEY and CDR2 is SVGAGI. The CDR3 contains 15 residues. Trimming removed 4 bases at V and 4 bases at J, with 16 bases between.

The V gene is TRBV11-2, the J gene TRBJ2-1, with 8 bases fitting TRBD2. This CDR3 is 17 amino acids long. V shed 0 bases and J 9 bases; nucleotides not matched to a gene: 13. Germline CDR1 and CDR2: SGHAT and FQNNGV. CDR3 in amino acids: CASSLDTFGGAVGEQFF. The CDR3 nucleotides are TGTGCCAGCAGCTTAGATACTTTCGGGGGGGCGGTGGGTGAGCAGTTCTTC.

The rearrangement links TRBV30 to TRBJ2-7, with D uncertain. Germline CDR1 is GTSNPN and CDR2 is SVGIG (reference sequence). Deletions cut 3 bases from V and 1 base from J, with 4 bases between. The CDR3 sequence is 11 residues long. The CDR3 nucleotides are TGTGCCTGGAGGTCGTCCTACGAGCAGTACTTC. Amino acids: CAWRSSYEQYF.

The V gene is TRBV11-2, the J gene TRBJ2-7, with TRBD2 matching 10 bases. The CDR3 runs 16 residues. Germline CDR1 is SGHAT and CDR2 is FQNNGV. Losses at the gene ends were 5 bases for V and 0 bases for J; bases not matched to a gene: 7. CDR3 sequence reads: CASSPGLAVSSYEQYF. The CDR3 DNA reads TGTGCCAGCAGCCCCGGACTAGCGGTGAGCTCCTACGAGCAGTACTTC.

The chain joins TRBV5-8 to TRBJ1-1; possibly TRBD1 for D (6 bases). The CDR3 runs to 11 residues. Germline CDR1 reads SGHTS; CDR2 reads YDEGEE. V lost 9 bases to trimming and J lost 10 bases, with 16 bases between them. CDR3 amino acids: CATLAWGLAFF. The DNA for the CDR3 is TGTGCCACCCTAGCATGGGGGCTAGCTTTCTTT. The full variable domain, rest sourced from reference TRBV5-8 and TRBJ1-1, is EAGVTQSPTHLIKTRGQQATLRCSPISGHTSVYWYQQALGLGLQFLLWYDEGEERNRGNFPPRFSGRQFPNYSSELNVNALELEDSALYLCATLAWGLAFFGQGTRLTVV.

V and J are TRBV28 and TRBJ1-1, with TRBD1 matching over 7 bases. The CDR3 is 16 residues long. The germline V gene encodes CDR1 MDHEN and CDR2 SYDVKM. Trimming cost V 4 bases and J 5 bases; bases outside gene matches: 13. Here the CDR3 DNA reads TGTGCCAGCAGTTATAAGGGTGAGGGGGCCAGAACTGAAGCTTTCTTT. Encoded protein: CASSYKGEGARTEAFF.

CDR3 in amino acids: CASSLRLNEQFF. The DNA for the CDR3 is TGTGCCAGCAGCTTACGGTTGAATGAGCAGTTCTTC. The J gene is TRBJ2-1, the V gene TRBV11-2; D is unresolved. Germline V gene sequence: CDR1 SGHAT, CDR2 FQNNGV. The V gene lost 2 bases and the J gene lost 7 bases, with 6 bases spanning the gap. The CDR3 covers 12 residues.

J is TRBJ1-2 and V is TRBV29-1, with a possible D match to TRBD1 (6 bases). The CDR3 has 10 amino acids. V lost 6 bases, J lost 7 bases, and 9 bases lay in between. Germline V gives CDR1 SQVTM, CDR2 ANQGSEA. The CDR3 here is CSVRTVGYTF. The CDR3 coding sequence is TGCAGCGTCAGGACAGTTGGCTACACCTTC. The full variable domain, with the rest looked up from reference TRBV29-1 and TRBJ1-2, is SAVISQKPSRDICQRGTSLTIQCQVDSQVTMMFWYRQQPGQSLTLIATANQGSEATYESGFVIDKFPISRPNLTFSTLTVSNMSPEDSSIYLCSVRTVGYTFGSGTRLTVV.

The chain combines TRBV7-9 with TRBJ2-5; 8 bases map to TRBD2. Trimming at V came to 5 bases and at J to 5 bases, leaving 10 bases not matched to a gene. The CDR3 has 15 amino acids. Germline V gene sequence: CDR1 SEHNR, CDR2 FQNEAQ (reference sequence). CDR3 amino acids: CASSLGPGGIETQYF. The CDR3 DNA reads as TGTGCCAGCAGCCTCGGGCCGGGGGGGATTGAGACCCAGTACTTC.

This clone has a handful of counts. The V gene is TRBV9, the J gene TRBJ2-1; 13 positions match TRBD2. The CDR3 sequence is 15 residues long. Germline V gives CDR1 SGDLS, CDR2 YYNGEE. The V and J ends lost 5 bases and 10 bases, in that order; junction bases with no gene match: 9. CDR3 DNA sequence: TGTGCCAGCAGTCAAACTAGCGGGGGGGCAGGGGAGCAGTTCTTC. Translated: CASSQTSGGAGEQFF.

The gene calls are TRBV29-1 and TRBJ2-5; maybe TRBD2 (5 bases). V was clipped by 7 bases and J by 4 bases, with 13 bases between them. This CDR3 comprises 12 residues. CDR1 SQVTM and CDR2 ANQGSEA come from the germline V gene. The CDR3 loop is CSAGLYRETQYF. The CDR3 DNA sequence: TGCAGCGCCGGACTGTATCGAGAGACCCAGTACTTC. Combining the CDR3 with reference TRBV29-1 and TRBJ2-5 gives the whole variable domain SAVISQKPSRDICQRGTSLTIQCQVDSQVTMMFWYRQQPGQSLTLIATANQGSEATYESGFVIDKFPISRPNLTFSTLTVSNMSPEDSSIYLCSAGLYRETQYFGPGTRLLVL.

The chain employs TRBV7-2 and TRBJ2-3; 9 bases line up with TRBD2. After removal of 5 bases from V and 0 bases from J, the junction contained 9 bases not matched to a gene. CDR3 length: 17 amino acids. CDR1 is SGHTA, CDR2 FQGNSA, per germline. CDR3 region: CASSHRGRGGSTDTQYF. CDR3 nucleotides: TGTGCCAGCAGCCACAGAGGGCGGGGGGGAAGCACAGATACGCAGTATTTT.

The chain employs TRBV19 and TRBJ2-1, with 9 bases aligning to TRBD2. J gave up 5 bases and V 4 bases, and 3 bases lay outside the gene matches. This CDR3 has 14 amino acids. Germline CDR1 and CDR2: LNHDA and SQIVND (reference sequence). The CDR3 region is CASSRTSDDNEQFF. DNA for the CDR3: TGTGCCAGTAGTAGGACTAGCGACGACAATGAGCAGTTCTTC.

This chain joins TRBV5-8 and TRBJ2-1, with 14 positions matching TRBD2. CDR1 is SGHTS and CDR2 is YDEGEE in the germline V gene. Trimming took 3 bases from V and 0 from J; bases not matched to a gene: 11. There are 20 residues in the CDR3. CDR3 bases: TGTGCCAGCAGCTCCGTGCGGACTAGCGGGGGGTGGAGCTCCTACAATGAGCAGTTCTTC. Encoded protein: CASSSVRTSGGWSSYNEQFF. Full variable domain (rest looked up from reference TRBV5-8 and TRBJ2-1): EAGVTQSPTHLIKTRGQQATLRCSPISGHTSVYWYQQALGLGLQFLLWYDEGEERNRGNFPPRFSGRQFPNYSSELNVNALELEDSALYLCASSSVRTSGGWSSYNEQFFGPGTRLTVL.

This clone showed up just a few times. The gene calls are TRBV2 and TRBJ2-2; 12 bases align to TRBD2. Trimming at V came to 7 bases and at J to 5 bases, leaving 2 bases not matched to a gene. Germline values: CDR1 SNHLY, CDR2 FYNNEI. The CDR3 runs 14 residues. The CDR3 DNA follows: TGTGCCAGCACGGGGACTAGCGGGACCGGGGAGCTGTTTTTT. This sequence encodes CASTGTSGTGELFF.